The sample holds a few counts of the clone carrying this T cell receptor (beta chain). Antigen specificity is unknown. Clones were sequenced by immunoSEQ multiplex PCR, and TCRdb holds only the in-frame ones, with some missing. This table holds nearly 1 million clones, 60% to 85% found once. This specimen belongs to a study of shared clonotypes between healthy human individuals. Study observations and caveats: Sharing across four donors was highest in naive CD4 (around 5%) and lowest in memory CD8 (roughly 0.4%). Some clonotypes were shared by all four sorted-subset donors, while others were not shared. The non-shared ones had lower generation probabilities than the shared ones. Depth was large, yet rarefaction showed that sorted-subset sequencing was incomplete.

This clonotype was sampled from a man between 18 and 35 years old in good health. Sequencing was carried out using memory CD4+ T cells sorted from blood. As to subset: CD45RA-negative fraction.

The CDR3 region is CAWSGRRDTEAFF. CDR3 bases: TGTGCCTGGTCGGGGAGGAGGGACACTGAAGCTTTCTTT. J is TRBJ1-1 and V is TRBV30; D is ambiguous. V shed 5 bases and J shed 3 bases, with 13 bases lying between them. Looked up from germline, CDR1 is GTSNPN and CDR2 is SVGIG (reference sequence). CDR3 length: 13 amino acids.